This T cell receptor (beta chain) was sequenced in a study of blood T cell repertoires in COVID-19. Overall study context: The origin of the acute and convalescent COVID-19 samples was the United States, Italy and Spain.

The germline CDR1 and CDR2 sequences are LNHDA and SQIVND (reference sequence). The CDR3 covers 14 residues. The ends were cut back, 3 bases at V and 8 bases at J, with 16 bases in the middle. Authors' processing steps: Amplification from reference gene primers served as the basis for estimated nucleated cell counts. Clones were read by immunoSEQ multiplex PCR, and TCRdb kept only the in-frame ones, dropping some. D and trimming were read from the DNA, whereas the V and J calls and clone size are those reported in that table. Among under 200,000 clones, 90% were seen once, and the ten largest hold approximately 0.5%.

This sequence joins TRBV19 and TRBJ1-1, with no clear D. The sequenced sample consisted of peripheral blood. This clonotype was obtained from a man in his fifties or sixties with acute or convalescent COVID-19. CDR3 DNA sequence: TGTGCCAGTAGTATCGCGGTGTTCACGTTGGAAGCTTTCTTT. Translation gives CASSIAVFTLEAFF.